Listed here are 5 T cell receptor beta chains from one sample, sequenced in a study of cytomegalovirus exposure and HLA in healthy donors. Profiling relied on immunoSEQ multiplex PCR, and the TCRdb table lists in-frame clones only, not all of them. The sample holds tens of thousands of clones, around 96% seen once. The sequencing sample was made of PBMCs. The source is a woman between 18 and 29 years old in good health and CMV-seropositive.

The chain couples TRBV19 to TRBJ1-5, with unresolved D. The germline gives CDR1 LNHDA, CDR2 SQIVND (reference sequence). The CDR3 has 13 amino acids. The V end was cut by 6 bases, the J end by 5 bases, with 11 bases between. DNA of the CDR3: TGTGCCAGTAGGACCGGGAACTATCAGCCCCAGCATTTT. Its protein is CASRTGNYQPQHF.

The chain carries TRBV19 and TRBJ2-7; possible D gene TRBD1, 6 bases. The CDR3 totals 14 residues. The germline gives CDR1 LNHDA, CDR2 SQIVND (reference sequence). V lost 7 bases, J lost 0 bases, and 13 bases lay in between. CDR3 in amino acids: CASTATRGSYEQYF. The CDR3 DNA is TGTGCCAGTACCGCTACCAGGGGCTCCTACGAGCAGTACTTC.

This clone was counted a single time. V is TRBV6-5 and J is TRBJ2-7; 7 nucleotides align to TRBD2. CDR1 and CDR2 from the germline V gene are MNHEY and SVGAGI. With V trimmed by 4 bases and J by 2 bases, 11 bases remained unmatched. The CDR3 has 16 residues. The chain's CDR3 is CASSSDLAGPTYEQYF. DNA for the CDR3: TGTGCCAGCAGTTCCGACTTAGCGGGTCCGACCTACGAGCAGTACTTC.

The rearrangement joins TRBV29-1 to TRBJ2-1; 8 bases are a match to TRBD2. CDR1 SQVTM and CDR2 ANQGSEA come from the germline V gene. This CDR3 is built from 17 residues. J gave up 4 bases and V 1 base, and 12 bases lay outside the gene matches. CDR3: CSVEGPLGAGEYNEQFF. DNA for the CDR3: TGCAGCGTTGAAGGTCCCTTAGGAGCGGGGGAGTACAATGAGCAGTTCTTC.

The chain couples TRBV5-1 to TRBJ2-7; no clear D. With 3 bases removed from V and 4 bases from J, the gap between germline ends came to 11 bases. Germline V gene sequence: CDR1 SGHRS, CDR2 YFSETQ. This CDR3 is 13 amino acids long. In DNA form, the CDR3 reads TGCGCCAGCAGCTCGCCGGCGGATTACGAGCAGTACTTC. It specifies CASSSPADYEQYF. Full variable domain (rest looked up from reference TRBV5-1 and TRBJ2-7): KAGVTQTPRYLIKTRGQQVTLSCSPISGHRSVSWYQQTPGQGLQFLFEYFSETQRNKGNFPGRFSGRQFSNSRSEMNVSTLELGDSALYLCASSSPADYEQYFGPGTRLTVT.